The rows below give T cell receptor beta chains drawn from one sample of a study of T cells in Graves' hyperthyroidism and ophthalmopathy. TCRdb independently ran MiXCR on the multiplex PCR reads; one entry per CDR3 protein. The data contain around 690,000 distinct CDR3 sequences, roughly 17% of them singletons. The sample was blood. The receptors come from a man over 45 with Graves' hyperthyroidism. Each CDR3 is given with its conserved first and last residue. The order of the fields is J gene, clone size, D gene, V gene, CDR3 protein, CDR3 DNA. A D gene is named only where the DNA matches it firmly. The size field is filled for only some rows; it gives once, few, many or a size class.

J gene: TRBJ2-1; clone size: many; D gene: TRBD2; V gene: TRBV5-5; CDR3 protein: CASSLSSGSEGEQFF; CDR3 DNA: TGTGCCAGCAGCTTGTCCAGCGGGAGCGAGGGGGAGCAGTTCTTC
J gene: TRBJ2-5; clone size: -; D gene: -; V gene: TRBV20-1; CDR3 protein: CSAPVSGETQYF; CDR3 DNA: TGCAGTGCCCCGGTTTCGGGGGAGACCCAGTACTTC
J gene: TRBJ2-3; clone size: many; D gene: -; V gene: TRBV11-2; CDR3 protein: CASSLGGFSDTQYF; CDR3 DNA: TGTGCCAGCAGCTTAGGCGGGTTTTCAGATACGCAGTATTTT
J gene: TRBJ2-1; clone size: few; D gene: TRBD2; V gene: TRBV28; CDR3 protein: CASRGTSGSLSYNEQFF; CDR3 DNA: TGTGCCAGCAGGGGGACTAGCGGGAGCCTCTCCTACAATGAGCAGTTCTTC
J gene: TRBJ2-7; clone size: -; D gene: -; V gene: TRBV29-1; CDR3 protein: CSVEDGLEQYF; CDR3 DNA: TGCAGCGTTGAAGATGGGCTCGAGCAGTACTTC
J gene: TRBJ1-5; clone size: few; D gene: -; V gene: TRBV19; CDR3 protein: CASSIVRALGQPQHF; CDR3 DNA: TGTGCCAGTAGTATCGTCAGGGCTTTGGGACAGCCCCAGCATTTT
J gene: TRBJ2-7; clone size: many; D gene: -; V gene: TRBV11-2; CDR3 protein: CASRAGGVEQYF; CDR3 DNA: TGTGCCAGCAGAGCCGGTGGCGTCGAGCAGTACTTC
J gene: TRBJ2-7; clone size: -; D gene: TRBD2; V gene: TRBV20-1; CDR3 protein: CSAHVPSGSSYEQYF; CDR3 DNA: TGCAGTGCCCATGTGCCTAGCGGGTCCTCCTACGAGCAGTACTTC
J gene: TRBJ2-4; clone size: few; D gene: TRBD2; V gene: TRBV6-1; CDR3 protein: CASRPTSGRANDKNIQYF; CDR3 DNA: TGTGCCAGCAGGCCGACTAGCGGGAGGGCCAACGACAAAAACATTCAGTACTTC
J gene: TRBJ2-7; clone size: many; D gene: -; V gene: TRBV2; CDR3 protein: CASRRQGGPYEQYF; CDR3 DNA: TGTGCCAGCAGGCGGCAGGGGGGCCCCTACGAGCAGTACTTC
J gene: TRBJ2-7; clone size: -; D gene: TRBD1; V gene: TRBV7-9; CDR3 protein: CASSLATGTGAYEQYF; CDR3 DNA: TGTGCCAGCAGCTTAGCGACCGGGACAGGAGCCTACGAGCAGTACTTC
J gene: TRBJ2-7; clone size: many; D gene: TRBD2; V gene: TRBV28; CDR3 protein: CASSLASGGVYEQYF; CDR3 DNA: TGTGCCAGCAGTTTGGCTAGCGGGGGGGTTTACGAGCAGTACTTC
J gene: TRBJ2-2; clone size: -; D gene: TRBD2; V gene: TRBV4-1; CDR3 protein: CASSQVRLAGDLGVTGELFF; CDR3 DNA: TGCGCCAGCAGCCAAGTTCGACTAGCGGGAGACTTAGGAGTCACCGGGGAGCTGTTTTTT
J gene: TRBJ2-5; clone size: once; D gene: TRBD2; V gene: TRBV9; CDR3 protein: CASSVTPSGGGREETQYF; CDR3 DNA: TGTGCCAGCAGCGTAACCCCAAGCGGGGGCGGGAGAGAGGAGACCCAGTACTTC
J gene: TRBJ2-1; clone size: few; D gene: -; V gene: TRBV14; CDR3 protein: CASSQRADDHYNEQFF; CDR3 DNA: TGTGCCAGCAGCCAACGAGCCGACGACCACTACAATGAGCAGTTCTTC
J gene: TRBJ2-5; clone size: many; D gene: TRBD2; V gene: TRBV2; CDR3 protein: CASSVLAVSETQYF; CDR3 DNA: TGTGCCAGCAGTGTCCTAGCGGTGTCGGAGACCCAGTACTTC
J gene: TRBJ2-1; clone size: -; D gene: -; V gene: TRBV27; CDR3 protein: CASSSTGASESRFF; CDR3 DNA: TGTGCCAGCAGCTCGACCGGGGCTAGCGAGAGCAGGTTCTTC
J gene: TRBJ1-1; clone size: many; D gene: -; V gene: TRBV29-1; CDR3 protein: CSVDSILNTEAFF; CDR3 DNA: TGCAGCGTTGACAGTATACTGAACACTGAAGCTTTCTTT
J gene: TRBJ2-1; clone size: few; D gene: TRBD1; V gene: TRBV6-1; CDR3 protein: CASSPTTGNEQFF; CDR3 DNA: TGTGCCAGCAGTCCGACGACAGGGAATGAGCAGTTCTTC
J gene: TRBJ2-3; clone size: -; D gene: -; V gene: TRBV20-1; CDR3 protein: CSARPNTDTQYF; CDR3 DNA: TGCAGTGCTAGACCGAACACAGATACGCAGTATTTT
J gene: TRBJ2-3; clone size: few; D gene: TRBD2; V gene: TRBV6-5; CDR3 protein: CASSYSILAGGPQYF; CDR3 DNA: TGTGCCAGCAGTTACTCGATCCTAGCGGGAGGACCGCAGTATTTT
J gene: TRBJ2-7; clone size: many; D gene: -; V gene: TRBV7-7; CDR3 protein: CASSRDLNYEQYF; CDR3 DNA: TGTGCTAGCAGCCGGGACCTAAACTACGAGCAGTACTTC
J gene: TRBJ2-3; clone size: few; D gene: -; V gene: TRBV4-1; CDR3 protein: CASSQEYGALIDTQYF; CDR3 DNA: TGCGCCAGCAGCCAAGAATATGGTGCACTTATAGATACGCAGTATTTT
J gene: TRBJ2-2; clone size: -; D gene: -; V gene: TRBV12-3/TRBV12-4; CDR3 protein: CASSSSDSLTGELFF; CDR3 DNA: TGTGCCAGCAGTTCCTCGGACAGCCTCACCGGGGAGCTGTTTTTT
J gene: TRBJ1-2; clone size: many; D gene: TRBD1; V gene: TRBV6-2/TRBV6-3; CDR3 protein: CASSYTNLRGRGGYTF; CDR3 DNA: TGTGCCAGCAGTTACACCAATCTCAGGGGGCGAGGCGGCTACACCTTC
J gene: TRBJ2-3; clone size: -; D gene: -; V gene: TRBV28; CDR3 protein: CASSYSSRGAPSSTDTQYF; CDR3 DNA: TGTGCCAGCAGTTACTCGTCGCGGGGAGCACCCTCTAGCACAGATACGCAGTATTTT
J gene: TRBJ1-4; clone size: -; D gene: -; V gene: TRBV18; CDR3 protein: CASSPTRQSTTNEKLFF; CDR3 DNA: TGTGCCAGCTCACCAACGCGACAGAGCACAACTAATGAAAAACTGTTCTTT
J gene: TRBJ2-3; clone size: few; D gene: TRBD2; V gene: TRBV10-2; CDR3 protein: CASTKTGGAADTQYF; CDR3 DNA: TGCGCCAGCACAAAGACGGGGGGGGCAGCGGATACGCAGTATTTT
J gene: TRBJ2-3; clone size: many; D gene: TRBD2; V gene: TRBV2; CDR3 protein: CASNGGLAGEGTQYF; CDR3 DNA: TGTGCCAGCAACGGGGGACTAGCGGGAGAGGGTACGCAGTATTTT
J gene: TRBJ1-2; clone size: -; D gene: -; V gene: TRBV18; CDR3 protein: CASSRPGGAPGYTF; CDR3 DNA: TGTGCCAGCTCCAGACCCGGGGGAGCTCCTGGCTACACCTTC
J gene: TRBJ1-4; clone size: -; D gene: -; V gene: TRBV19; CDR3 protein: CASSRRGMEELFF; CDR3 DNA: TGTGCCAGTAGTAGGCGGGGAATGGAGGAACTGTTTTTT
J gene: TRBJ1-5; clone size: few; D gene: TRBD1; V gene: TRBV20-1; CDR3 protein: CSADRVDQPQHF; CDR3 DNA: TGCAGTGCAGACAGGGTTGATCAGCCCCAGCATTTT
J gene: TRBJ1-4; clone size: many; D gene: -; V gene: TRBV28; CDR3 protein: CASSFLQGWEKLFF; CDR3 DNA: TGTGCCAGCAGTTTCCTGCAGGGTTGGGAAAAACTGTTTTTT
J gene: TRBJ1-2; clone size: -; D gene: TRBD1; V gene: TRBV2; CDR3 protein: CASSDLGTGGGYGYTF; CDR3 DNA: TGTGCCAGCAGTGATCTCGGGACAGGGGGCGGGTATGGCTACACCTTC
J gene: TRBJ2-7; clone size: many; D gene: TRBD1; V gene: TRBV28; CDR3 protein: CASSVPGQGYEQYF; CDR3 DNA: TGTGCCAGCAGCGTACCGGGACAGGGCTACGAGCAGTACTTC
J gene: TRBJ2-7; clone size: many; D gene: -; V gene: TRBV7-8; CDR3 protein: CASSSPGANEQYF; CDR3 DNA: TGTGCCAGCAGCTCCCCAGGAGCCAACGAGCAGTACTTC
J gene: TRBJ2-3; clone size: few; D gene: -; V gene: TRBV5-1; CDR3 protein: CASSGIVAPTDTQYF; CDR3 DNA: TGCGCCAGCAGCGGAATAGTGGCCCCCACAGATACGCAGTATTTT
J gene: TRBJ2-7; clone size: -; D gene: TRBD2; V gene: TRBV7-8; CDR3 protein: CASSPDGLANYEQYF; CDR3 DNA: TGTGCCAGCAGCCCTGACGGACTAGCAAACTACGAGCAGTACTTC
J gene: TRBJ1-5; clone size: few; D gene: -; V gene: TRBV25-1; CDR3 protein: CASSEGGSGNQPQHF; CDR3 DNA: TGTGCCAGCAGTGAAGGCGGGTCTGGCAATCAGCCCCAGCATTTT
J gene: TRBJ2-5; clone size: many; D gene: TRBD2; V gene: TRBV7-9; CDR3 protein: CASSFSVPAGKETQYF; CDR3 DNA: TGTGCCAGCAGCTTCAGCGTGCCAGCGGGGAAAGAGACCCAGTACTTC
J gene: TRBJ2-2; clone size: many; D gene: -; V gene: TRBV7-3; CDR3 protein: CASSLILFLNTGELFF; CDR3 DNA: TGTGCCAGCAGCTTAATTCTGTTCCTCAACACCGGGGAGCTGTTTTTT
J gene: TRBJ2-1; clone size: -; D gene: TRBD2; V gene: TRBV15; CDR3 protein: CATSRSGRARGKQFF; CDR3 DNA: TGTGCCACCAGCCGTAGCGGGAGGGCTCGGGGAAAGCAGTTCTTC
J gene: TRBJ2-3; clone size: many; D gene: TRBD1; V gene: TRBV11-2; CDR3 protein: CATRQGADTQYF; CDR3 DNA: TGTGCCACCAGACAGGGAGCAGATACGCAGTATTTT
J gene: TRBJ2-4; clone size: few; D gene: TRBD1; V gene: TRBV20-1; CDR3 protein: CSGGDRERIQYF; CDR3 DNA: TGCAGTGGGGGGGACAGGGAAAGGATTCAGTACTTC
J gene: TRBJ2-7; clone size: few; D gene: -; V gene: TRBV20-1; CDR3 protein: CSAATLKAYEQYF; CDR3 DNA: TGCAGTGCTGCGACCCTTAAGGCCTACGAGCAGTACTTC
J gene: TRBJ2-3; clone size: many; D gene: -; V gene: TRBV30; CDR3 protein: CAWSVGYTQYF; CDR3 DNA: TGTGCCTGGAGTGTTGGATATACGCAGTATTTT
J gene: TRBJ1-6; clone size: many; D gene: -; V gene: TRBV5-1; CDR3 protein: CASRPSSGAQGSPLHF; CDR3 DNA: TGCGCCAGCAGGCCTTCATCAGGGGCCCAAGGTTCACCCCTCCACTTT
J gene: TRBJ2-7; clone size: many; D gene: -; V gene: TRBV7-9; CDR3 protein: CASSLETYEQYF; CDR3 DNA: TGTGCCAGCAGCTTAGAGACCTACGAGCAGTACTTC
J gene: TRBJ2-7; clone size: -; D gene: -; V gene: TRBV25-1; CDR3 protein: CASSESRQALYEQYF; CDR3 DNA: TGTGCCAGCAGTGAATCGAGACAGGCTTTGTACGAGCAGTACTTC
J gene: TRBJ2-3; clone size: few; D gene: -; V gene: TRBV5-1; CDR3 protein: CASSFLVAADTQYF; CDR3 DNA: TGCGCCAGCAGCTTTCTAGTAGCGGCAGATACGCAGTATTTT
J gene: TRBJ1-1; clone size: -; D gene: -; V gene: TRBV25-1; CDR3 protein: CASRPRRVGTEAFF; CDR3 DNA: TGTGCCAGCAGACCCCGCAGGGTTGGGACTGAAGCTTTCTTT
J gene: TRBJ1-3; clone size: few; D gene: -; V gene: TRBV28; CDR3 protein: CASSLPGLSGNTIYF; CDR3 DNA: TGTGCCAGCAGTTTACCGGGCCTCTCTGGAAACACCATATATTTT
J gene: TRBJ2-1; clone size: many; D gene: TRBD1; V gene: TRBV7-9; CDR3 protein: CASSRRFQGASSSYNEQFF; CDR3 DNA: TGTGCCAGCAGCCGACGGTTCCAGGGGGCCTCCAGCTCCTACAATGAGCAGTTCTTC
J gene: TRBJ2-3; clone size: -; D gene: TRBD2; V gene: TRBV12-3/TRBV12-4; CDR3 protein: CASSSDISGSKTDTQYF; CDR3 DNA: TGTGCCAGCAGTTCTGACATAAGCGGGAGTAAGACAGATACGCAGTATTTT
J gene: TRBJ2-7; clone size: few; D gene: -; V gene: TRBV28; CDR3 protein: CASTPGNEGRLGQYF; CDR3 DNA: TGTGCCAGCACTCCGGGGAACGAAGGTCGTCTCGGGCAGTACTTC
J gene: TRBJ2-1; clone size: many; D gene: -; V gene: TRBV10-1; CDR3 protein: CASSGSARGNEQFF; CDR3 DNA: TGCGCCAGCAGTGGAAGCGCGAGGGGTAATGAGCAGTTCTTC
J gene: TRBJ2-3; clone size: few; D gene: -; V gene: TRBV13; CDR3 protein: CASSLGRRGATSTDTQYF; CDR3 DNA: TGTGCCAGCAGCTTAGGCCGTCGAGGTGCGACTAGCACAGATACGCAGTATTTT
J gene: TRBJ1-2; clone size: many; D gene: TRBD1; V gene: TRBV15; CDR3 protein: CATSSRDRVLRYGYTF; CDR3 DNA: TGTGCCACCAGCAGCAGGGACAGGGTACTTCGTTACGGCTACACCTTC
J gene: TRBJ1-2; clone size: few; D gene: -; V gene: TRBV30; CDR3 protein: CAWSLWTEAYYGYTF; CDR3 DNA: TGTGCCTGGAGCTTGTGGACAGAGGCATACTATGGCTACACCTTC